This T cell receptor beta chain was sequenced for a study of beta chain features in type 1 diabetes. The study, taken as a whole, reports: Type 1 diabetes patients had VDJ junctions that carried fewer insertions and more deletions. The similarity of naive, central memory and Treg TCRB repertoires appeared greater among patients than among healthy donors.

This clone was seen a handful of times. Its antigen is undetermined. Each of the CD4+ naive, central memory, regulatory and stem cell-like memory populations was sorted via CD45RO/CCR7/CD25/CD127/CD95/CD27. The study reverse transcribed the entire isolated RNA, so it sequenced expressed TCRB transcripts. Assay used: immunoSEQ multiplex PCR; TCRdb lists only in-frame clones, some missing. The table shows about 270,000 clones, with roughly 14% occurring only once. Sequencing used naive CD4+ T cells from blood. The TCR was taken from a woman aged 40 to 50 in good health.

DNA for the CDR3: TGTGCCACCTCCTTGGGGGGACCCGGACTGCCCTACGAGCAGTACTTC. Protein product: CATSLGGPGLPYEQYF. The chain carries TRBV19 and TRBJ2-7; tentatively, D is TRBD2 (6 bases). Germline CDR1 and CDR2: LNHDA and SQIVND (reference sequence). This CDR3 has 16 residues. Trimming took off 10 bases at V and 2 bases at J, with 24 bases between the two ends.